These 19 T cell receptor beta chains originate from one sample sequenced in a study of cytomegalovirus exposure and HLA in healthy donors. PCR used 60 Vbeta primers and 13 Jbeta primers. The data were produced by immunoSEQ multiplex PCR, yet TCRdb's version contains in-frame clones alone and is incomplete. This sample has 100,000 to 150,000 clones, with about three quarters found just once. Specimen: PBMCs. Receptors were obtained from a young man in good health and CMV-seronegative.

The chain links TRBV28 to TRBJ1-3, with D perhaps matching TRBD1 (6 bases). Germline V lookup: CDR1 MDHEN, CDR2 SYDVKM. CDR3 length equals 15 residues. Trimming pared 2 bases from V and 0 bases from J, leaving 8 bases between. DNA for the CDR3: TGTGCCAGCAGTTTAGGGGGCACCTCTGGAAACACCATATATTTT. Translation: CASSLGGTSGNTIYF.

The chain is built from TRBV28 and TRBJ1-1, with 8 bases matching TRBD1. Germline trimming cut 9 bases from V and 4 bases from J; bases unmatched to any gene: 4. Germline V gene sequence: CDR1 MDHEN, CDR2 SYDVKM. The length of the CDR3 is 12 residues. The CDR3 nucleotides are TGTGCCAGTAAGACAGGGGCCACTGAAGCTTTCTTT. Its translation is CASKTGATEAFF.

The genes are TRBV5-1 and TRBJ1-6, with a possible D match to TRBD1 (6 bases). The germline gives CDR1 SGHRS, CDR2 YFSETQ. The CDR3 runs to 14 residues. V was cut by 0 bases and J by 10 bases, with 11 bases left in between. The CDR3 DNA is TGCGCCAGCAGCTTGGAACAGGGTGCATCACCCCTCCACTTT. Translated, it gives CASSLEQGASPLHF.

The J gene is TRBJ2-5, the V gene TRBV7-8; weak D call: TRBD2 (6 bases). Matching the DNA end better, TRBJ2-7 makes the J call doubtful. Germline CDR1 and CDR2: SGHVS and FQNEAQ. CDR3 length equals 15 residues. CDR3 region: CASSLRGNAVHEQYF. The CDR3 DNA sequence: TGTGCCAGCAGCTTACGGGGGAATGCGGTGCACGAGCAGTACTTC.

The rearrangement links TRBV27 to TRBJ2-4; maybe TRBD1 (6 bases). Germline V gene data show CDR1 as MNHEY and CDR2 as SMNVEV (reference sequence). CDR3 length: 16 residues. Trimming removed 4 bases from V and 0 bases from J, with 13 bases in between. The CDR3 reads CASSWGRGEAKNIQYF. The CDR3 DNA sequence: TGTGCCAGCAGTTGGGGCAGGGGCGAAGCCAAAAACATTCAGTACTTC.

This chain uses TRBV19 with TRBJ1-5, with TRBD1 matching over 9 bases. The ends lost 6 bases at V and 2 bases at J; junction bases unmatched: 5. Germline V gene data show CDR1 as LNHDA and CDR2 as SQIVND (reference sequence). The CDR3 spans 15 residues. The CDR3 DNA sequence: TGTGCCAGTAGGAGGGACAGGGAAGGCAATCAGCCCCAGCATTTT. Amino acids: CASRRDREGNQPQHF.

This clone was recorded a few times. The chain has TRBV27 and TRBJ1-1; D is perhaps TRBD1 (6 bases). CDR1 MNHEY and CDR2 SMNVEV come from the germline V gene (reference sequence). Trimming shortened V by 5 bases and J by 3 bases, and 13 bases separated the two germline ends. The CDR3 sequence is 14 residues long. CDR3 loop: CASSIISGDTEAFF. The CDR3 DNA reads as TGTGCCAGCAGTATCATATCAGGGGACACTGAAGCTTTCTTT.

The chain employs TRBV6-1 and TRBJ1-6; D gene unclear. V shed 0 bases and J shed 10 bases, with 4 bases lying between them. Per germline, CDR1 MNHNS and CDR2 SASEGT. The CDR3 runs 12 residues. The CDR3 here is CASSEASSPLHF. Here the CDR3 DNA reads TGTGCCAGCAGTGAAGCGAGCTCACCCCTCCACTTT.

J is TRBJ1-6 and V is TRBV10-1; the match to TRBD1 covers 7 bases. V was pared by 7 bases and J by 7 bases, with 13 bases of the junction left unmatched. The CDR3 consists of 16 residues. Germline-derived CDR1 and CDR2 are WNHNN and SYGVQD (reference sequence). CDR3 in DNA: TGCGCCAGCACGAGACGGCTGGACAGGCGCAATTCACCCCTCCACTTT. It yields the protein CASTRRLDRRNSPLHF.

V gene TRBV14 combines with J gene TRBJ2-2; 7 positions agree with TRBD1. V was clipped by 4 bases and J by 1 base; unmatched bases: 6. Germline V gives CDR1 SGHDN, CDR2 FVKESK. The CDR3 has 16 residues. In nucleotides, the CDR3 is TGTGCCAGCAGCCGCCGGACAGGATTGAACACCGGGGAGCTGTTTTTT. Translated, it gives CASSRRTGLNTGELFF.

The table lists this clone with a count of one. V and J are TRBV7-2 and TRBJ2-5, with TRBD2 identical over 9 bases. Per germline, CDR1 SGHTA and CDR2 FQGNSA. The CDR3 covers 17 residues. Losses at the gene ends were 5 bases for V and 5 bases for J; bases not matched to a gene: 15. CDR3 sequence: CASSLGRGGDNRETQYF. In nucleotides, the CDR3 is TGTGCCAGCAGCCTAGGCCGCGGGGGGGACAACCGGGAGACCCAGTACTTC.

This chain joins TRBV18 and TRBJ2-6; no clear D gene. V was trimmed by 5 bases and J by 1 base, leaving 12 bases between them. This CDR3 spans 16 amino acids. Germline V gene data show CDR1 as KGHSH and CDR2 as LQKENI. CDR3 residues: CASSTRTRSGANVLTF. DNA for the CDR3: TGTGCCAGCTCAACCCGCACGAGGTCTGGGGCCAACGTCCTGACTTTC.

This clone was observed a handful of times. CDR3 protein: CASSQGGQRQHF. The CDR3 coding sequence is TGTGCCAGCAGCCAAGGAGGACAACGCCAGCATTTT. The J gene is TRBJ1-5, the V gene TRBV4-2; tentative D call: TRBD1 (5 bases). The germline V gene encodes CDR1 LGHNA and CDR2 YNFKEQ. This CDR3 contains 12 residues. Between the trimmed V and J ends, which lost 1 base and 12 bases, there was a span of 10 bases.

This clone was observed a handful of times. V gene TRBV7-2 combines with J gene TRBJ2-7, with 8 bases that match TRBD1. The length of the CDR3 is 17 residues. In germline, CDR1 is SGHTA, CDR2 FQGNSA. Unmatched junction bases numbered 12, after V lost 3 bases and J lost 2 bases. The CDR3 region is CASSFQITGGQAYEQYF. The CDR3 nucleotides read TGTGCCAGCAGCTTCCAAATAACTGGGGGACAGGCCTACGAGCAGTACTTC.

Points on this clone: One end of the junction does not line up with germline, which may come from a read error. The chain recombines TRBV5-4 with TRBJ2-7; a possible D gene is TRBD1 (6 bases). The CDR3 has 14 amino acids. Germline V gene lookup returns CDR1 SGHNT and CDR2 YYREEE (reference sequence). The DNA for the CDR3 is TGTGCCAGCAGCGTCCGGGACATCTCCTACGAGCAGCACTTC. It is translated as CASSVRDISYEQHF.

V and J are TRBV6-5 and TRBJ2-7; the D gene is possibly TRBD1 (5 bases). CDR3 length: 12 amino acids. Trimming took off 8 bases at V and 3 bases at J, with 11 bases between the two ends. In germline, CDR1 is MNHEY, CDR2 SVGAGI. CDR3 nucleotide sequence: TGTGCCAGCTCTAGAACAGGCTACGAGCAGTACTTC. It specifies CASSRTGYEQYF.

Only one count was recorded for this clone. The chain carries TRBV7-2 and TRBJ1-6; no clear D gene. Germline CDR1 is SGHTA and CDR2 is FQGNSA. The CDR3 has 14 amino acids. The V end was cut by 5 bases, the J end by 7 bases, with 12 bases between. The CDR3 sequence: CASSPGGINSPLHF. In DNA form, the CDR3 reads TGTGCCAGCAGCCCCGGCGGGATCAATTCACCCCTCCACTTT.

The J gene is TRBJ1-1, the V gene TRBV23-1; D is possibly TRBD1 (6 bases). TRBV23-1 belongs to the ORF category, with a function that is uncertain. V lost 4 bases, J lost 0 bases, and 18 bases lay in between. The CDR3 extends over 17 amino acids. CDR3: CASSPATGGPLNTEAFF. In nucleotides, the CDR3 is TGCGCCAGCAGTCCAGCCACCGGGGGGCCTTTGAACACTGAAGCTTTCTTT.

The V call is TRBV19, the J call TRBJ1-4, with no clear D. The CDR3 is made up of 14 amino acids. The V gene's germline CDR1 is LNHDA and CDR2 SQIVND (reference sequence). V lost 4 bases and J lost 3, with 9 bases in between. The CDR3 DNA sequence: TGTGCCAGTAGTACTAGAGCGGCTAATGAAAAACTGTTTTTT. This sequence encodes CASSTRAANEKLFF.